This is a list of T cell receptor beta chains from one sample in a study of naive and memory T cell subsets. From the UMI-ligation and nested PCR reads, TCRdb called clonotypes with MiXCR, one entry per CDR3 protein. The sample has some 82,000 distinct CDR3 sequences, about 11% seen once. The sequencing input was naive CD4+ T cells from blood. The receptors derive from a human donor in good health. Both conserved end residues are trimmed from each CDR3.

cdr3_aa j_call cdr3_length v_call
TCSPTRKLTDTQY TRBJ2-3 13 TRBV7-3
SAKHWAGEQETQY TRBJ2-5 13 TRBV20-1
ASSLGTGQSYGYT TRBJ1-2 13 TRBV5-1
ASSRISKQLANEKLF TRBJ1-4 15 TRBV14
ASKLTGQPLSTDTQY TRBJ2-3 15 TRBV11-2
ARLGPTTYEQY TRBJ2-7 11 TRBV6-2/TRBV6-3
ASITRGGTYNEQF TRBJ2-1 13 TRBV5-5
ASSLVSLSRDTQY TRBJ2-3 13 TRBV7-8
ASSQDVTSFFDTQY TRBJ2-3 14 TRBV4-2
ATSRDRGLSNQPQH TRBJ1-5 14 TRBV15
ASSFEGTGGSPLH TRBJ1-6 13 TRBV5-1
ASSRTSGGLPSSYNEQF TRBJ2-1 17 TRBV4-3
ASSAQAYNEQF TRBJ2-1 11 TRBV28
ASTRGWGQPQH TRBJ1-5 11 TRBV19
ASSPGITDTQY TRBJ2-3 11 TRBV18
SGGQPYEQY TRBJ2-7 9 TRBV29-1
ASSLVPMGPEQY TRBJ2-7 12 TRBV7-2
ASSLGSQKGDTQY TRBJ2-3 13 TRBV11-1
ATRRGADTQY TRBJ2-3 10 TRBV6-6
ASSVTSGGLNTGELF TRBJ2-2 15 TRBV2
ASSLVVQGSTDTQY TRBJ2-3 14 TRBV28
ASSHETGMEGYT TRBJ1-2 12 TRBV5-1
AWSGTYEQY TRBJ2-7 9 TRBV30
ASSSGPEAYEQY TRBJ2-7 12 TRBV4-3
ASSGQGFGELF TRBJ2-2 11 TRBV2
ASSRTPDTYNEQF TRBJ2-1 13 TRBV6-2/TRBV6-3
ASSSTGGARSINTGELF TRBJ2-2 17 TRBV18
ASSQNRGPSNTGELF TRBJ2-2 15 TRBV6-2/TRBV6-3
ASSLSGRNTGELF TRBJ2-2 13 TRBV7-9
ASSPGRGGGNTEAF TRBJ1-1 14 TRBV7-2
SARHPDPTSYVREQY TRBJ2-7 15 TRBV20-1
ASHRRREKLF TRBJ1-4 10 TRBV2
SANKNTEAF TRBJ1-1 9 TRBV20-1
ASGSGLAGGNEQF TRBJ2-1 13 TRBV2
ASSQGYSGTNTGELF TRBJ2-2 15 TRBV4-2
ASSFQFQDEKLF TRBJ1-4 12 TRBV5-1
ASSPVVTNTEAF TRBJ1-1 12 TRBV18
SASGLAGVTSYEQY TRBJ2-7 14 TRBV20-1
ASSYTGLAGPTGELF TRBJ2-2 15 TRBV6-5
ASSLLVTGKETQY TRBJ2-5 13 TRBV7-2
ASSLGGKNTEAF TRBJ1-1 12 TRBV11-3
SFLSGSNTGELF TRBJ2-2 12 TRBV29-1
ATLGGDTQY TRBJ2-3 9 TRBV10-3
SVGAGGPDTQY TRBJ2-3 11 TRBV29-1
ASSSTGYTYNEQF TRBJ2-1 13 TRBV7-9
ASSLIPSYEQY TRBJ2-7 11 TRBV28
ASSPQRERTDTQY TRBJ2-3 13 TRBV7-2
ASSLGLSTEAF TRBJ1-1 11 TRBV7-9
ASSLGGQSSYNSPLH TRBJ1-6 15 TRBV7-8
ASSTGGAGNNEQF TRBJ2-1 13 TRBV28
ASSYVVGGNTGELF TRBJ2-2 14 TRBV6-6
ASSLDGGSDQPQH TRBJ1-5 13 TRBV5-1
ASSLSGAAAF TRBJ1-1 10 TRBV5-1
ASSQSEIANEQY TRBJ2-7 12 TRBV4-2
ASSLRGALREGNSYEQY TRBJ2-7 17 TRBV7-9
SARAGTTNSPLH TRBJ1-6 12 TRBV20-1
ATSDSVNRQPQH TRBJ1-5 12 TRBV24-1
ASSYSFQETQY TRBJ2-5 11 TRBV7-7
AISVGTGLNEKLF TRBJ1-4 13 TRBV10-3